These 14 T cell receptor beta chains came from one sample sequenced in a study of T cell responses to AZD1222 COVID-19 vaccine. Assay: immunoSEQ multiplex PCR; the TCRdb copy retains only in-frame clones and omits some. Here the sample spans more than 150,000 clones, roughly 88% being singletons. This specimen consisted of peripheral blood, obtained on day 0 of AZD1222 vaccination. The receptors derive from an adult in good health.

This chain connects TRBV18 to TRBJ1-1; D possibly corresponds to TRBD1 (6 bases). The germline V gene has CDR1 KGHSH and CDR2 LQKENI. CDR3 length: 15 amino acids. Deletions cut 8 bases from V and 4 bases from J, with 20 bases between. As DNA, the CDR3 is TGTGCCAGCACTCCGGGACACCGGTACGGCACTGAAGCTTTCTTT. Amino acids: CASTPGHRYGTEAFF.

The chain has TRBV14 and TRBJ2-5; D might be TRBD2 (6 bases). The CDR3 runs 15 residues. Germline-derived CDR1 and CDR2 are SGHDN and FVKESK. V dropped 1 base and J dropped 5 bases, with 14 bases sitting between them. CDR3 bases: TGTGCCAGCAGCCAAGGGGCTAGCGATCAGGAGACCCAGTACTTC. Translated: CASSQGASDQETQYF. The full variable domain, completed using reference TRBV14 and TRBJ2-5, is EAGVTQFPSHSVIEKGQTVTLRCDPISGHDNLYWYRRVMGKEIKFLLHFVKESKQDESGMPNNRFLAERTGGTYSTLKVQPAELEDSGVYFCASSQGASDQETQYFGPGTRLLVL.

The chain links TRBV6-5 to TRBJ1-1; unclear D gene. The CDR3 runs to 15 residues. With 4 bases removed from V and 1 base from J, the gap between germline ends came to 13 bases. Per germline, CDR1 MNHEY and CDR2 SVGAGI. CDR3 loop: CASSSHERRNTEAFF. The CDR3 DNA reads as TGTGCCAGCAGTTCCCATGAACGTAGGAACACTGAAGCTTTCTTT.

This clone was counted between two and nine times. The same CDR3 can be traced to other DNA sequences in this sample. This chain links TRBV5-1 with TRBJ1-5, with a possible D match to TRBD1 (6 bases). Germline CDR1 and CDR2: SGHRS and YFSETQ. The CDR3 length is 14 residues. The germline V and J ends were trimmed by 4 bases and 7 bases, with 15 bases remaining between them. CDR3 nucleotides: TGCGCCAGCAGCCTGGAGGGGGGCGGGCAGCCCCAGCATTTT. Translation: CASSLEGGGQPQHF. Combining the CDR3 with reference TRBV5-1 and TRBJ1-5 gives the whole variable domain KAGVTQTPRYLIKTRGQQVTLSCSPISGHRSVSWYQQTPGQGLQFLFEYFSETQRNKGNFPGRFSGRQFSNSRSEMNVSTLELGDSALYLCASSLEGGGQPQHFGDGTRLSIL.

The CDR3 spells CSARGGSGNTIYF. CDR3 sequence (DNA): TGCAGCGCCCGGGGGGGGTCTGGAAACACCATATATTTT. The chain links TRBV29-1 to TRBJ1-3; a possible D gene is TRBD1 (5 bases). Trimming cost V 7 bases and J 1 base, with 11 bases left between them. The CDR3 is made up of 13 amino acids. CDR1 is SQVTM and CDR2 is ANQGSEA in the germline V gene.

This rearrangement joins TRBV6-5 to TRBJ2-3, with D perhaps matching TRBD1 or TRBD2 (5 bases each). Germline V lookup: CDR1 MNHEY, CDR2 SVGAGI. This CDR3 is 15 amino acids long. Trimming took 10 bases from V and 0 from J, leaving 17 bases between them. The CDR3 DNA reads TGTGCCACCTTAAAGGGGACCACTAGCACAGATACGCAGTATTTT. This codes for CATLKGTTSTDTQYF.

This clone was seen a few times. The CDR3 DNA reads as TGTGCCACCAGCCCGGGGGGCGTTGGCAATCAGCCCCAGCATTTT. It is translated as CATSPGGVGNQPQHF. The chain recombines TRBV24-1 with TRBJ1-5, with D perhaps matching TRBD1 (6 bases). The CDR3 consists of 15 residues. The germline V and J ends were trimmed by 7 bases and 2 bases, with 14 bases remaining between them. In germline, CDR1 is KGHDR, CDR2 SFDVKD.

The V call is TRBV5-1, the J call TRBJ1-4, with D tentatively TRBD1 (6 bases). With 1 base removed from V and 2 bases from J, the gap between germline ends came to 12 bases. The CDR3 consists of 16 residues. Germline CDR1 is SGHRS and CDR2 is YFSETQ. The CDR3 loop is CASSLRGQRTNEKLFF. The CDR3 coding sequence is TGCGCCAGCAGCTTGAGGGGACAAAGGACTAATGAAAAACTGTTTTTT.

The DNA of the CDR3 is TGCGCCAGCAGCTTAGACAGGCCCACTGAAGCTTTCTTT. It is translated as CASSLDRPTEAFF. The chain is built from TRBV5-1 and TRBJ1-1; TRBD1 is a possible D gene (6 bases). Trimming cost V 2 bases and J 4 bases, with 9 bases left between them. Germline V gives CDR1 SGHRS, CDR2 YFSETQ. The CDR3 is made up of 13 amino acids.

CDR3 in amino acids: CASETGGSGELFF. The CDR3 DNA follows: TGTGCCAGTGAAACAGGGGGCTCCGGGGAGCTGTTTTTT. The chain couples TRBV19 to TRBJ2-2, with TRBD1 identical over 9 bases. V shed 8 bases, J shed 6 bases, and the junction held 4 bases outside the gene matches. Germline V CDR1 and CDR2: LNHDA, SQIVND (reference sequence). The CDR3 has 13 residues.

CDR3 sequence reads: CASSLLPLTEAFF. Here the CDR3 DNA reads TGTGCCAGCAGCTTATTACCTCTTACTGAAGCTTTCTTT. The V and J genes are TRBV7-3 and TRBJ1-1, with D hard to call. The CDR3 is 13 residues long. V lost 2 bases and J lost 5, with 9 bases in between. Germline V CDR1 and CDR2: SGHTA, FQGTGA.

This chain uses TRBV7-2 with TRBJ2-5; D possibly corresponds to TRBD2 (5 bases). CDR1 SGHTA and CDR2 FQGNSA come from the germline V gene. The CDR3 has 14 amino acids. V lost 0 bases and J 2 bases, leaving 7 bases between the germline ends. CDR3 protein: CASSLARGQETQYF. DNA for the CDR3: TGTGCCAGCAGCTTAGCGAGAGGGCAAGAGACCCAGTACTTC.

This clone was seen a single time. V is TRBV10-3 and J is TRBJ2-4, with 15 nucleotides matching TRBD2. Germline V gene sequence: CDR1 ENHRY, CDR2 SYGVKD. The V gene end was trimmed by 5 bases and the J gene end by 8 bases; junction bases not matched to a gene: 7. This CDR3 comprises 16 residues. CDR3 in amino acids: CAISWGLAGGEDIQYF. The CDR3 nucleotides are TGTGCCATCAGTTGGGGACTAGCGGGGGGTGAGGACATTCAGTACTTC.

This clone was detected only once. The chain recombines TRBV30 with TRBJ1-1; TRBD1 agrees at 7 bases. The CDR3 covers 13 residues. V lost 0 bases and J lost 4; bases outside the gene matches: 2. The V gene's germline CDR1 is GTSNPN and CDR2 SVGIG (reference sequence). This CDR3 is CAWSVQGPTEAFF. CDR3 DNA sequence: TGTGCCTGGAGTGTACAGGGGCCCACTGAAGCTTTCTTT.